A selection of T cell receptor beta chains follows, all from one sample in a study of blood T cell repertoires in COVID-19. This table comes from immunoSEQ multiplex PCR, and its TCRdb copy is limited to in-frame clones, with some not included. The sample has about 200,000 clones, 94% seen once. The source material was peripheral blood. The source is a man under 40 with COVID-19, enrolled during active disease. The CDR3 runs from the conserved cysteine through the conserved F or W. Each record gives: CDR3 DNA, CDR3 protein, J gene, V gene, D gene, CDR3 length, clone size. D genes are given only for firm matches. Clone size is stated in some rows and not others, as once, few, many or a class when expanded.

CDR3nt: TGCGCCAGCAGCTTGCATGGTACAGGGGGCGGTCAGCCCCAGCATTTT
CDR3aa: CASSLHGTGGGQPQHF
j_gene: TRBJ1-5
v_gene: TRBV5-1
d_gene: TRBD1
len: 16
abundance: .

CDR3nt: TGTGCCAGCGGACCAACCGGGACAACTAACACTGAAGCTTTCTTT
CDR3aa: CASGPTGTTNTEAFF
j_gene: TRBJ1-1
v_gene: TRBV2
d_gene: .
len: 15
abundance: .

CDR3nt: TGCGCCAGCAGCTTAACTGACGGGGGCTATGGCTACACCTTC
CDR3aa: CASSLTDGGYGYTF
j_gene: TRBJ1-2
v_gene: TRBV5-1
d_gene: .
len: 14
abundance: once

CDR3nt: TGTGCCATCAGCCCATTTAGCGGGGGGGCTCAGGACGAGCAGTACTTC
CDR3aa: CAISPFSGGAQDEQYF
j_gene: TRBJ2-7
v_gene: TRBV10-3
d_gene: TRBD2
len: 16
abundance: .

CDR3nt: TGTGCCAGCAGGGACGACAGGGGGCAGGAAAAACTGTTTTTT
CDR3aa: CASRDDRGQEKLFF
j_gene: TRBJ1-4
v_gene: TRBV5-4
d_gene: TRBD1
len: 14
abundance: .

CDR3nt: TGTGCCAGCAGCCAGAGGATACTCGGGACAGGGGGCGACGGCTACACCTTC
CDR3aa: CASSQRILGTGGDGYTF
j_gene: TRBJ1-2
v_gene: TRBV3-1/TRBV3-2
d_gene: TRBD1
len: 17
abundance: .

CDR3nt: TGTGCCAGCAGCTTAGGCAGGGTGGAGACCCAGTACTTC
CDR3aa: CASSLGRVETQYF
j_gene: TRBJ2-5
v_gene: TRBV11-2
d_gene: .
len: 13
abundance: .

CDR3nt: TGTGCCAGCAGCTTAGCGGGGGGTGGTGAAAAACTGTTTTTT
CDR3aa: CASSLAGGGEKLFF
j_gene: TRBJ1-4
v_gene: TRBV7-9
d_gene: .
len: 14
abundance: once

CDR3nt: TGTGCCAGCAGTGAAATAGCGGGGGGCCAGACCTCCTACAATGAGCAGTTCTTC
CDR3aa: CASSEIAGGQTSYNEQFF
j_gene: TRBJ2-1
v_gene: TRBV6-1
d_gene: TRBD2
len: 18
abundance: .

CDR3nt: TGTGCCAGCAGTTCCGCCGACAGGAAGGACACCTTC
CDR3aa: CASSSADRKDTF
j_gene: TRBJ1-2
v_gene: TRBV12-3/TRBV12-4
d_gene: .
len: 12
abundance: .

CDR3nt: TGTGCCATCAGTGAGTGGGGGCCAGGGGAGGAAAAACTGTTTTTT
CDR3aa: CAISEWGPGEEKLFF
j_gene: TRBJ1-4
v_gene: TRBV10-3
d_gene: .
len: 15
abundance: .

CDR3nt: TGTGCCAGCAGTCTGGACAGGGGCCAAGAGACCCAGTACTTC
CDR3aa: CASSLDRGQETQYF
j_gene: TRBJ2-5
v_gene: TRBV6-5
d_gene: TRBD1
len: 14
abundance: .

CDR3nt: TGTGCCAGCAGCTTGGTTTCAGGCTTTAACTATGGCTACACCTTC
CDR3aa: CASSLVSGFNYGYTF
j_gene: TRBJ1-2
v_gene: TRBV5-6
d_gene: .
len: 15
abundance: .

CDR3nt: TGCGCCAGCAGCTTGGCCCAAGGACAGGAAAAACTGTTTTTT
CDR3aa: CASSLAQGQEKLFF
j_gene: TRBJ1-4
v_gene: TRBV5-1
d_gene: .
len: 14
abundance: .

CDR3nt: TGTGCCACCCACTCTGACAGAGATGGCTACACCTTC
CDR3aa: CATHSDRDGYTF
j_gene: TRBJ1-2
v_gene: TRBV24-1
d_gene: .
len: 12
abundance: .

CDR3nt: TGTGCCAGCTCACCGGTGGACAGGGGGAACACTGAAGCTTTCTTT
CDR3aa: CASSPVDRGNTEAFF
j_gene: TRBJ1-1
v_gene: TRBV18
d_gene: TRBD1
len: 15
abundance: .

CDR3nt: TGTGCCAGCAGTGAAAGCGAGAACACTGAAGCTTTCTTT
CDR3aa: CASSESENTEAFF
j_gene: TRBJ1-1
v_gene: TRBV6-1
d_gene: .
len: 13
abundance: once

CDR3nt: TGCGCCAGCAGTCAGGCAAAAAGGAACACTGAAGCTTTCTTT
CDR3aa: CASSQAKRNTEAFF
j_gene: TRBJ1-1
v_gene: TRBV23-1
d_gene: .
len: 14
abundance: .

CDR3nt: TGTGCCAGCAGCCGGCGGCCCGGAGGTCAGCCCCAGCATTTT
CDR3aa: CASSRRPGGQPQHF
j_gene: TRBJ1-5
v_gene: TRBV2
d_gene: .
len: 14
abundance: .

CDR3nt: TGCGCCAGCAGTGACTCGGGGGAGGATCAGCCCCAGCATTTT
CDR3aa: CASSDSGEDQPQHF
j_gene: TRBJ1-5
v_gene: TRBV10-1
d_gene: .
len: 14
abundance: .

CDR3nt: TGTGCCACCTCAATCACGAGCGGACAGAGAAACTATGGCTACACCTTC
CDR3aa: CATSITSGQRNYGYTF
j_gene: TRBJ1-2
v_gene: TRBV10-3
d_gene: .
len: 16
abundance: .

CDR3nt: TGCGCCAGCAGCTTTCAGGGGGCCTATGAAGCTTTCTTT
CDR3aa: CASSFQGAYEAFF
j_gene: TRBJ1-1
v_gene: TRBV5-1
d_gene: TRBD1
len: 13
abundance: .

CDR3nt: TGTGCCAGCAGCCGGGACAGGGGATCCTCCTACGAGCAGTACTTC
CDR3aa: CASSRDRGSSYEQYF
j_gene: TRBJ2-7
v_gene: TRBV5-4
d_gene: TRBD1
len: 15
abundance: .

CDR3nt: TGTGCCAGCAGCCTTCCTGCCCGGGAGCAGTACTTC
CDR3aa: CASSLPAREQYF
j_gene: TRBJ2-7
v_gene: TRBV14
d_gene: .
len: 12
abundance: .

CDR3nt: TGCGCCAGCAGCTTTGGGGCTAGCGGGGTTAATATCAATGAGCAGTTCTTC
CDR3aa: CASSFGASGVNINEQFF
j_gene: TRBJ2-1
v_gene: TRBV5-1
d_gene: TRBD2
len: 17
abundance: .

CDR3nt: TGCGCCAGCAGAGTTACCCAGGGAACCTATAATTCACCCCTCCACTTT
CDR3aa: CASRVTQGTYNSPLHF
j_gene: TRBJ1-6
v_gene: TRBV5-1
d_gene: .
len: 16
abundance: few

CDR3nt: TGTGCCAGCTCCTACAGGGGGCGCGATCAGCCCCAGCATTTT
CDR3aa: CASSYRGRDQPQHF
j_gene: TRBJ1-5
v_gene: TRBV19
d_gene: TRBD1
len: 14
abundance: few

CDR3nt: TGTGCCAGCAGCTCTGACAGAACTGAAGCTTTCTTT
CDR3aa: CASSSDRTEAFF
j_gene: TRBJ1-1
v_gene: TRBV5-4
d_gene: .
len: 12
abundance: .

CDR3nt: TGTGCCAGCAATTCGGCCGGCCCGTCAGGTGAGCAGTTCTTC
CDR3aa: CASNSAGPSGEQFF
j_gene: TRBJ2-1
v_gene: TRBV19
d_gene: .
len: 14
abundance: .

CDR3nt: TGTGCCAGCAGTGACCAGGGCAGCTATGGCTACACCTTC
CDR3aa: CASSDQGSYGYTF
j_gene: TRBJ1-2
v_gene: TRBV2
d_gene: .
len: 13
abundance: .

CDR3nt: TGTGCCAGCAGCCCCGGGGGGGTAAGTGTTCTTACATACAATGAGCAGTTCTTC
CDR3aa: CASSPGGVSVLTYNEQFF
j_gene: TRBJ2-1
v_gene: TRBV9
d_gene: TRBD2
len: 18
abundance: .

CDR3nt: TGTGCCATCAGTGAGTCTTCGGGACAGAGAAGGCAGCCCCAGCATTTT
CDR3aa: CAISESSGQRRQPQHF
j_gene: TRBJ1-5
v_gene: TRBV10-3
d_gene: TRBD1
len: 16
abundance: .

CDR3nt: TGTGCCAGCAGTCCGACTCTACACGAACCGGAGGAAGCTTTCTTT
CDR3aa: CASSPTLHEPEEAFF
j_gene: TRBJ1-1
v_gene: TRBV25-1
d_gene: .
len: 15
abundance: .

CDR3nt: TGTGCCAGCAGCAAGAGGACCGGGGAAGATACGCAGTATTTT
CDR3aa: CASSKRTGEDTQYF
j_gene: TRBJ2-3
v_gene: TRBV5-6
d_gene: .
len: 14
abundance: .

CDR3nt: TGCGCCAGCAGTGAGGGCCCTAGACAGTTAAATTATAGCAATCAGCCCCAGCATTTT
CDR3aa: CASSEGPRQLNYSNQPQHF
j_gene: TRBJ1-5
v_gene: TRBV10-2
d_gene: .
len: 19
abundance: .

CDR3nt: TGTGCCAGCAGTCGGACCCGGGACAGGGGGGAGAGGAGCAATCAGCCCCAGCATTTT
CDR3aa: CASSRTRDRGERSNQPQHF
j_gene: TRBJ1-5
v_gene: TRBV6-6
d_gene: TRBD1
len: 19
abundance: .

CDR3nt: TGCAGTGCTACAGGGGACTATGGCTACACCTTC
CDR3aa: CSATGDYGYTF
j_gene: TRBJ1-2
v_gene: TRBV20-1
d_gene: .
len: 11
abundance: .

CDR3nt: TGTGCCAGCAGTGAAGATGCGGGGGACAATGAGCAGTTCTTC
CDR3aa: CASSEDAGDNEQFF
j_gene: TRBJ2-1
v_gene: TRBV2
d_gene: TRBD2
len: 14
abundance: few

CDR3nt: TGTGCCATCAGTAAACAATCCGGGACAGGGGAGACCCAGTACTTC
CDR3aa: CAISKQSGTGETQYF
j_gene: TRBJ2-5
v_gene: TRBV10-3
d_gene: TRBD1
len: 15
abundance: .

CDR3nt: TGTGCCAGCAGGGGTGGCGGGGGGAAGCAGTTCTTC
CDR3aa: CASRGGGGKQFF
j_gene: TRBJ2-1
v_gene: TRBV7-9
d_gene: TRBD2
len: 12
abundance: once

CDR3nt: TGTGCCAGCAGCTTATATCTCGGGGTGGGTTCGGACACTGAAGCTTTCTTT
CDR3aa: CASSLYLGVGSDTEAFF
j_gene: TRBJ1-1
v_gene: TRBV7-2
d_gene: .
len: 17
abundance: .

CDR3nt: TGTGCCAGCAGCGCCTTCTACCAGGGCTACGAGCAGTACTTC
CDR3aa: CASSAFYQGYEQYF
j_gene: TRBJ2-7
v_gene: TRBV11-2
d_gene: .
len: 14
abundance: .

CDR3nt: TGTGCCAGTAGTATAGGAAGAGGGACAGGGGGCCCCGCGGGCAATCAGCCCCAGCATTTT
CDR3aa: CASSIGRGTGGPAGNQPQHF
j_gene: TRBJ1-5
v_gene: TRBV19
d_gene: TRBD1
len: 20
abundance: few

CDR3nt: TGCGCCAGCAGTTACGACGGTGGAGCTAACTATGGCTACACCTTC
CDR3aa: CASSYDGGANYGYTF
j_gene: TRBJ1-2
v_gene: TRBV5-1
d_gene: .
len: 15
abundance: .

CDR3nt: TGTGCCAGCAGTCCCAAGGGACAGGTTAATGAAAAACTGTTTTTT
CDR3aa: CASSPKGQVNEKLFF
j_gene: TRBJ1-4
v_gene: TRBV6-5
d_gene: TRBD1
len: 15
abundance: .

CDR3nt: TGTGCCATCACGGGAAGCGGGGGGGCCGGGGAGCAGTACTTC
CDR3aa: CAITGSGGAGEQYF
j_gene: TRBJ2-7
v_gene: TRBV10-3
d_gene: TRBD2
len: 14
abundance: .

CDR3nt: TGTGCCAGCGGACCCAGGGGGCCCCAGCATTTT
CDR3aa: CASGPRGPQHF
j_gene: TRBJ1-5
v_gene: TRBV6-5
d_gene: .
len: 11
abundance: .

CDR3nt: TGTGCCAGCAGCTTTGTCGGGACTAGCTCGGACATTCAGTACTTC
CDR3aa: CASSFVGTSSDIQYF
j_gene: TRBJ2-4
v_gene: TRBV7-9
d_gene: TRBD2
len: 15
abundance: .

CDR3nt: TGTGCCAGCACCCTTGGCCAGGTCCACACTGAAGCTTTCTTT
CDR3aa: CASTLGQVHTEAFF
j_gene: TRBJ1-1
v_gene: TRBV6-5
d_gene: .
len: 14
abundance: .

CDR3nt: TGTGCCAGCAGAGGGACTAGCGGCGAGCAGTACTTC
CDR3aa: CASRGTSGEQYF
j_gene: TRBJ2-7
v_gene: TRBV9
d_gene: TRBD2
len: 12
abundance: .

CDR3nt: TGCGCCAGCAGCTTGGTGTGGGAGCTTCAAGAGACCCAGTACTTC
CDR3aa: CASSLVWELQETQYF
j_gene: TRBJ2-5
v_gene: TRBV5-1
d_gene: .
len: 15
abundance: .

CDR3nt: TGTGCCAGCAGTTACTCAAACACCGGGACAGATAATGGCTACACCTTC
CDR3aa: CASSYSNTGTDNGYTF
j_gene: TRBJ1-2
v_gene: TRBV6-6
d_gene: TRBD1
len: 16
abundance: .

CDR3nt: TGTGCCAGCAGCAAACTAGCGGGGGTCTTAAACACCGGGGAGCTGTTTTTT
CDR3aa: CASSKLAGVLNTGELFF
j_gene: TRBJ2-2
v_gene: TRBV9
d_gene: TRBD2
len: 17
abundance: .

CDR3nt: TGTGCCAGCAGCGTGGGACTTACGAGCTCCTACGAGCAGTACTTC
CDR3aa: CASSVGLTSSYEQYF
j_gene: TRBJ2-7
v_gene: TRBV7-9
d_gene: .
len: 15
abundance: few

CDR3nt: TGTGCCAGCAGCTTAGATATGTCGTTTAATCAGCCCCAGCATTTT
CDR3aa: CASSLDMSFNQPQHF
j_gene: TRBJ1-5
v_gene: TRBV11-2
d_gene: .
len: 15
abundance: .

CDR3nt: TGCGCCAGCAGCTTGGGAGGGGGACAGTACGAGCAGTACTTC
CDR3aa: CASSLGGGQYEQYF
j_gene: TRBJ2-7
v_gene: TRBV5-1
d_gene: TRBD1
len: 14
abundance: .

CDR3nt: TGCGCCAGCAGCCAAGGCCAGCGGGGGACCGGGGAGCTGTTTTTT
CDR3aa: CASSQGQRGTGELFF
j_gene: TRBJ2-2
v_gene: TRBV4-1
d_gene: TRBD2
len: 15
abundance: .

CDR3nt: TGTGCCAGCAGTGAGCTAGGGGACACTGAAGCTTTCTTT
CDR3aa: CASSELGDTEAFF
j_gene: TRBJ1-1
v_gene: TRBV28
d_gene: .
len: 13
abundance: .

CDR3nt: TGTGCCAGCAGGGGAGACAGGGGGTTAGGCGGCTACACCTTC
CDR3aa: CASRGDRGLGGYTF
j_gene: TRBJ1-2
v_gene: TRBV6-5
d_gene: TRBD1
len: 14
abundance: .